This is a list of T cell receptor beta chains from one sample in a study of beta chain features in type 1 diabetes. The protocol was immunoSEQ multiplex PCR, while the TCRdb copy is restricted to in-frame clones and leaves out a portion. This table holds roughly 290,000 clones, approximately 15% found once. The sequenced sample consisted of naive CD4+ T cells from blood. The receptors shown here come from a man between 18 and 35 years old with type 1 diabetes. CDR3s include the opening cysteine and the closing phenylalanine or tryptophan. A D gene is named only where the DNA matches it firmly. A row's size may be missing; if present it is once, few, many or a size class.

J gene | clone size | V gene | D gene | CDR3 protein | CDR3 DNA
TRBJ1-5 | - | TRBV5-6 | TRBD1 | CASSRSGTGDPQHF | TGTGCCAGCAGCCGATCCGGGACAGGGGACCCCCAGCATTTT
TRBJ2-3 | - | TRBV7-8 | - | CASSLEGVSTDTQYF | TGTGCCAGCAGCTTAGAAGGGGTTAGCACAGATACGCAGTATTTT
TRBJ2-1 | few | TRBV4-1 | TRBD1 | CASSRDRASRNEQFF | TGCGCCAGCAGCCGAGACAGGGCCTCGCGCAATGAGCAGTTCTTC
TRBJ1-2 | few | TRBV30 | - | CAWSAHGAGYGYTF | TGTGCCTGGAGTGCACATGGGGCCGGCTATGGCTACACCTTC
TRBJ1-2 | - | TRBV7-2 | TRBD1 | CASSLSRTGHGYTF | TGTGCCAGCAGCTTAAGTAGGACAGGGCATGGCTACACCTTC
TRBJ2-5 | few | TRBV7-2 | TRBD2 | CASSLRLAGGQETQYF | TGTGCCAGCAGCTTACGACTAGCGGGGGGCCAAGAGACCCAGTACTTC
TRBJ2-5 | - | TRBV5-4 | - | CASRVGRYDGETQYF | TGTGCCAGCAGGGTAGGGAGGTACGACGGAGAGACCCAGTACTTC
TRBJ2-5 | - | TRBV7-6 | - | CASSFGGGETQYF | TGTGCCAGCAGCTTCGGGGGAGGAGAGACCCAGTACTTC
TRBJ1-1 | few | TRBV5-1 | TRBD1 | CASQGQGMNTEAFF | TGCGCCAGCCAAGGACAGGGAATGAACACTGAAGCTTTCTTT
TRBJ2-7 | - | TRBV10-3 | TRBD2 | CAIRPTSGSSYEQYF | TGTGCCATCAGACCCACTAGCGGAAGCTCCTACGAGCAGTACTTC
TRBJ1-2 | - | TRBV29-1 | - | CSASGTPYGYTF | TGCAGCGCTTCAGGCACCCCCTATGGCTACACCTTC
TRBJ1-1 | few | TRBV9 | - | CASSPRDGANTEAFF | TGTGCCAGCAGCCCCCGTGATGGGGCGAACACTGAAGCTTTCTTT
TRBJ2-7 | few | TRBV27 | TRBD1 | CASSSRTGGGYEQYF | TGTGCCAGCAGTTCACGGACAGGGGGAGGGTACGAGCAGTACTTC
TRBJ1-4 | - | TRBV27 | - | CASSLFPATNEKLFF | TGTGCCAGCAGTTTATTTCCCGCAACTAATGAAAAACTGTTTTTT
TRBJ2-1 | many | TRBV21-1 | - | CASSAWNEQFF | TGTGCCAGCAGTGCGTGGAATGAGCAGTTCTTC
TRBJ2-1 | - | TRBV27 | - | CASSLLGWEYNEQFF | TGTGCCAGCAGTTTACTCGGGTGGGAGTACAATGAGCAGTTCTTC
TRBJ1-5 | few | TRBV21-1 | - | CASSNCTTDSYSNQPQHF | TGTGCCAGCAGTAACTGTACCACCGACAGTTATAGCAATCAGCCCCAGCATTTT
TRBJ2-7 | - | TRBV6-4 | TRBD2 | CASSDIRGSGRARYEQYF | TGTGCCAGCAGTGACATCCGGGGTAGCGGGAGGGCCCGCTACGAGCAGTACTTC
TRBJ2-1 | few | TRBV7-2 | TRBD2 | CASSSGLAGPFDEQFF | TGTGCCAGCAGCTCCGGACTAGCGGGTCCCTTCGATGAGCAGTTCTTC
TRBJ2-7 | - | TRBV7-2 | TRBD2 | CASSSSGRNYEQYF | TGTGCCAGCAGCTCTAGCGGGAGAAACTACGAGCAGTACTTC
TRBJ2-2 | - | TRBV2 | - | CASSEERAGLAGELFF | TGTGCCAGCAGTGAAGAAAGGGCAGGGCTCGCCGGGGAGCTGTTTTTT
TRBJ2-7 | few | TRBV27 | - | CASSSIGAGDYEQYF | TGTGCCAGCAGTTCGATCGGGGCAGGGGACTACGAGCAGTACTTC
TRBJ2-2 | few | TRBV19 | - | CASSIARGGAGELFF | TGTGCCAGTAGTATAGCCCGCGGAGGGGCCGGGGAGCTGTTTTTT
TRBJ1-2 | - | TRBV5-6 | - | CASSGAAGYTF | TGTGCCAGCAGCGGGGCAGCTGGCTACACCTTC
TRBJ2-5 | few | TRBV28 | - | CASSLTLTQETQYF | TGTGCCAGCAGTTTAACCCTAACCCAAGAGACCCAGTACTTC
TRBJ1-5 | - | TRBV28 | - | CAWRGGGGNQPQHF | TGTGCCTGGCGGGGCGGTGGTGGCAATCAGCCCCAGCATTTT
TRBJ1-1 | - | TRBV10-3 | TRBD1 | CAARQGLNTEAFF | TGTGCCGCACGACAGGGATTGAACACTGAAGCTTTCTTT
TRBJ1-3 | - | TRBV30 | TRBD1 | CAWSGQGWTGNTIYF | TGTGCCTGGAGTGGACAGGGGTGGACTGGAAACACCATATATTTT
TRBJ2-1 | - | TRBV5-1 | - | CASSSGLLNEQFF | TGCGCCAGCAGCTCCGGACTACTAAATGAGCAGTTCTTC
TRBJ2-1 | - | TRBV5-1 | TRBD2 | CASSLVGTSGSRRNEQFF | TGCGCCAGCAGCTTGGTCGGGACTAGCGGGAGTCGTAGGAATGAGCAGTTCTTC
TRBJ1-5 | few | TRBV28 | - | CASGQQRSPQHF | TGTGCCAGCGGACAACAAAGGTCGCCCCAGCATTTT
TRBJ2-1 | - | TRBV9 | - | CASSVTESKAQFF | TGTGCCAGCAGTGTTACAGAGTCTAAAGCGCAGTTCTTC
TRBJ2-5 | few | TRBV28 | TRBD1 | CASSPLLDRRDGETQYF | TGTGCCAGCAGTCCTCTCCTGGACAGGCGAGACGGGGAGACCCAGTACTTC
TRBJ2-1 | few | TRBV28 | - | CASLAYNEQFF | TGTGCCAGCCTCGCCTACAATGAGCAGTTCTTC
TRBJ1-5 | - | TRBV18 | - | CASSFSEQQPQHF | TGTGCCAGCTCATTCTCGGAGCAACAGCCCCAGCATTTT
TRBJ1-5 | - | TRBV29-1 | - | CSVAVNSNQPQHF | TGCAGCGTGGCAGTTAATAGCAATCAGCCCCAGCATTTT